The 26 T cell receptor beta chains given below trace back to one sample, sequenced in a study of blood T cell repertoires in COVID-19 (dated by TCRdb to the early 2020s). Receptors were amplified or captured by the immunoSEQ multiplex PCR assay. Here the immuneACCESS table is served through TCRdb, limited to in-frame sequences with V and J called. Missing clones are a known gap in these copies; in checked studies unresolved V genes cover under half, and the rest lacks a known reason. In all, the sample holds some 390,000 clones, and about nine tenths of those were seen once. Of the sample, around 1.5% falls within the top ten clones. The sequenced sample was peripheral blood. The receptors stem from a woman in her forties with COVID-19, enrolled during active disease.

This chain joins TRBV6-9 and TRBJ2-1, with 11 bases aligning to TRBD2. Germline V gene data show CDR1 as MNHGY and CDR2 as SVAAGI. This CDR3 comprises 15 residues. The V and J ends lost 4 bases and 3 bases, in that order; junction bases with no gene match: 2. The CDR3 protein is CASSSLAGGYNEQFF. CDR3 bases: TGTGCCAGCAGTTCCCTAGCGGGGGGCTACAATGAGCAGTTCTTC.

The J gene is TRBJ1-6, the V gene TRBV14; 7 nucleotides agree with TRBD1. The trim removed 0 bases at V and 8 bases at J, leaving 4 bases unmatched. This CDR3 comprises 15 residues. The germline CDR1 and CDR2 sequences are SGHDN and FVKESK. CDR3 sequence reads: CASSQDKTGYSPLHF. CDR3 sequence (DNA): TGTGCCAGCAGCCAAGATAAGACAGGGTATTCACCCCTCCACTTT.

V is TRBV11-2 and J is TRBJ1-1; the match to TRBD1 covers 8 bases. Trimming cost V 4 bases and J 4 bases; bases outside gene matches: 5. CDR3 length equals 14 residues. Germline CDR1 SGHAT, CDR2 FQNNGV. The CDR3 DNA follows: TGTGCCAGCAGCTACAGGGGGGCGATCACTGAAGCTTTCTTT. The encoded protein is CASSYRGAITEAFF.

This clone came up once. V is TRBV9 and J is TRBJ1-1, with 8 bases lining up with TRBD1. J lost 1 base, V lost 2 bases, and 4 bases had no gene match. Germline assignment: CDR1 SGDLS and CDR2 YYNGEE. This CDR3 is 15 amino acids long. DNA of the CDR3: TGTGCCAGCAGCGTTTCCGGGACAGGGAACACTGAAGCTTTCTTT. Translating it yields CASSVSGTGNTEAFF.

The chain employs TRBV5-4 and TRBJ1-1, with D perhaps TRBD1 (6 bases). This CDR3 region has 14 residues. Trimming cost V 3 bases and J 1 base, with 10 bases left between them. Per the germline V gene, CDR1 is SGHNT and CDR2 is YYREEE (reference sequence). CDR3 sequence: CASSWGLGNTEAFF. As DNA, the CDR3 is TGTGCCAGCAGCTGGGGGCTTGGGAACACTGAAGCTTTCTTT.

This clone was picked up one time. The rearrangement uses TRBV4-3 and TRBJ2-1; 11 nucleotides align to TRBD2. CDR3 size: 18 residues. CDR1 and CDR2 (germline): LGHNA, YSLEER. Unmatched junction bases numbered 8, after V lost 4 bases and J lost 0 bases. In nucleotides, the CDR3 is TGCGCCAGCAGCCTAGAGACTAGCGGGACGAGCTCCTACAATGAGCAGTTCTTC. Protein sequence: CASSLETSGTSSYNEQFF.

The chain uses TRBV19 and TRBJ1-6; TRBD1 matches 10 bases. Trimming at V came to 7 bases and at J to 7 bases, leaving 7 bases not matched to a gene. Germline-derived CDR1 and CDR2 are LNHDA and SQIVND (reference sequence). The CDR3 totals 15 residues. The CDR3 loop reads CASTRDRGPNSPLHF. The CDR3 region has the DNA TGTGCCAGTACTAGGGACAGGGGACCAAATTCACCCCTCCACTTT.

The chain recombines TRBV4-3 with TRBJ1-2; perhaps TRBD1 as D (5 bases). In germline, CDR1 is LGHNA, CDR2 YSLEER. The V end lost 1 base, the J end lost 6 bases, and 12 bases lay between the germline ends. CDR3 length: 14 residues. The CDR3 protein is CASSQVQGLNGYTF. The CDR3 DNA is TGCGCCAGCAGCCAAGTCCAGGGATTAAATGGCTACACCTTC.

The chain employs TRBV28 and TRBJ2-7; a weak D match, TRBD2 (6 bases). The CDR3 consists of 17 residues. Deletions cut 7 bases from V and 5 bases from J, with 27 bases between. Germline CDR1 MDHEN, CDR2 SYDVKM. Here the CDR3 reads CASNELQGLPGSDEQYF. DNA for the CDR3: TGTGCCAGCAATGAACTTCAGGGACTCCCTGGTAGCGACGAGCAGTACTTC.

This chain joins TRBV28 and TRBJ1-2; TRBD1 is a possible D gene (6 bases). CDR1 MDHEN and CDR2 SYDVKM come from the germline V gene. The V and J ends lost 6 bases and 7 bases respectively, with 15 bases between them. The CDR3 loop spans 13 amino acids. CDR3 sequence (DNA): TGTGCCAGCAGCTCAGGGGATTGGCTTGGCTACACCTTC. The encoded protein is CASSSGDWLGYTF.

V and J are TRBV5-4 and TRBJ1-6, with D possibly being TRBD1 (5 bases). The CDR3 extends over 13 amino acids. The V gene's germline CDR1 is SGHNT and CDR2 YYREEE (reference sequence). Trimming took off 6 bases at V and 10 bases at J, with 14 bases between the two ends. The DNA of the CDR3 is TGTGCCAGCAAATGGGGGGGTGAGTCACCCCTCCACTTT. Residues: CASKWGGESPLHF.

The rearrangement links TRBV11-3 to TRBJ2-5; D is possibly TRBD1 (5 bases). V lost 5 bases and J lost 0, with 7 bases in between. Germline values: CDR1 SGHNT, CDR2 YENEEA. This CDR3 spans 13 amino acids. The CDR3 bases are TGTGCCAGCAGCGACAGCAACCAAGAGACCCAGTACTTC. Protein sequence: CASSDSNQETQYF.

The sample holds many counts of this clone. The chain uses TRBV12-5 and TRBJ2-2; 11 bases are shared with TRBD2. The germline CDR1 and CDR2 sequences are LGHNT and FRNRAP. The CDR3 has 16 residues. V lost 5 bases and J lost 3; bases outside the gene matches: 5. DNA of the CDR3: TGTGCTAGTGGTCGACTAGCGGGAAGGTACACCGGGGAGCTGTTTTTT. This encodes CASGRLAGRYTGELFF.

In its sample, this clone was seen a few times. The chain joins TRBV3-1 (or the pseudogene TRBV3-2) to TRBJ1-4; no clear D gene. This CDR3 spans 16 amino acids. V was cut by 4 bases and J by 7 bases, with 19 bases left in between. Germline CDR1 reads LGHDT; CDR2 reads YNNKEL (reference sequence). Here the CDR3 reads CASSPPRTAYREKLFF. The CDR3, as DNA: TGTGCCAGCAGCCCGCCGAGGACTGCTTATCGTGAAAAACTGTTTTTT.

The chain combines TRBV19 with TRBJ1-5; 10 bases agree with TRBD1. The CDR3 contains 15 residues. V was pared by 10 bases and J by 5 bases, with 11 bases of the junction left unmatched. Looked up from germline, CDR1 is LNHDA and CDR2 is SQIVND (reference sequence). CDR3 nucleotides: TGTGCCACCGGAAAGGACAGGGGGGTTGATCAGCCCCAGCATTTT. Protein sequence: CATGKDRGVDQPQHF.

The chain is built from TRBV3-1 (or the pseudogene TRBV3-2) and TRBJ1-3; D is perhaps TRBD1 (5 bases). In germline, CDR1 is LGHDT, CDR2 YNNKEL (reference sequence). Between the trimmed V and J ends, which lost 3 bases and 0 bases, there was a span of 15 bases. The CDR3 is made up of 17 amino acids. The CDR3 loop is CASSHLPPGLSGNTIYF. CDR3 sequence (DNA): TGTGCCAGCAGCCATCTGCCCCCAGGGCTCTCTGGAAACACCATATATTTT.

The chain has TRBV6-4 and TRBJ2-1; 7 bases are a match to TRBD1. The CDR3 covers 13 residues. With V trimmed by 2 bases and J by 9 bases, 4 bases remained unmatched. Per germline, CDR1 MRHNA and CDR2 SNTAGT. CDR3 nucleotide sequence: TGTGCCAGCAGTGACCGCAGGGGGAGTGAGCAGTTCTTC. Translation: CASSDRRGSEQFF.

The rearrangement uses TRBV9 and TRBJ2-4, with 7 nucleotides matching TRBD2. The CDR3 covers 16 residues. Losses at the gene ends were 2 bases for V and 1 base for J; bases not matched to a gene: 6. Germline CDR1 reads SGDLS; CDR2 reads YYNGEE. This CDR3 is CASSVAGEWAKNIQYF. The CDR3 nucleotides are TGTGCCAGCAGCGTCGCGGGAGAGTGGGCCAAAAACATTCAGTACTTC.

This chain joins TRBV28 and TRBJ2-3; 10 nucleotides line up with TRBD1. The J segment lost 4 bases and the V segment lost 5 bases, leaving 3 bases of the junction unmatched. Germline V gene sequence: CDR1 MDHEN, CDR2 SYDVKM. This CDR3 is built from 14 residues. The CDR3 loop reads CASSPDRGPDTQYF. The CDR3 bases are TGTGCCAGCAGTCCAGACAGGGGGCCAGATACGCAGTATTTT.

This chain uses TRBV18 with TRBJ1-6; maybe TRBD1 (6 bases). This CDR3 is 17 amino acids long. CDR1 is KGHSH, CDR2 LQKENI, per germline. V was cut by 1 base and J by 9 bases, with 19 bases left in between. The CDR3 bases are TGTGCCAGCTCACCACGGTCAGGGGCCCAAAGCTTTTCACCCCTCCACTTT. Protein product: CASSPRSGAQSFSPLHF. The full variable domain, completed using reference TRBV18 and TRBJ1-6, is NAGVMQNPRHLVRRRGQEARLRCSPMKGHSHVYWYRQLPEEGLKFMVYLQKENIIDESGMPKERFSAEFPKEGPSILRIQQVVRGDSAAYFCASSPRSGAQSFSPLHFGNGTRLTVT.

The DNA for the CDR3 is TGTGCCAGCAGCAACCTGGGACTAGCGGGAAAACGGAGCTACAATGAGCAGTTCTTC. This codes for CASSNLGLAGKRSYNEQFF. This chain uses TRBV6-2 or TRBV6-3 with TRBJ2-1, with TRBD2 identical over 13 bases. Trimming took 6 bases from V and 3 from J; bases not matched to a gene: 14. Germline-derived CDR1 and CDR2 are MNHEY and SVGEGT. The CDR3 is 19 amino acids.

This clone was detected only once. The chain has TRBV29-1 and TRBJ1-2, with D perhaps TRBD1 (5 bases). Trimming shortened V by 3 bases and J by 8 bases, and 16 bases separated the two germline ends. Germline CDR1 SQVTM, CDR2 ANQGSEA. The CDR3 has 13 amino acids. In DNA, the CDR3 is TGCAGCGTTGATTGGTCTGGGGGGGACGGCTACACCTTC. Protein sequence: CSVDWSGGDGYTF.

V gene TRBV5-1 combines with J gene TRBJ2-7; 9 bases match TRBD1. The CDR3 is 19 amino acids. After removal of 4 bases from V and 0 bases from J, the junction contained 17 bases not matched to a gene. The germline V gene encodes CDR1 SGHRS and CDR2 YFSETQ. CDR3 DNA sequence: TGCGCCAGCAGCGCGGGACAGGGTTTGGGAGCGGGTAACTCCTACGAGCAGTACTTC. Protein sequence: CASSAGQGLGAGNSYEQYF.

This chain connects TRBV28 to TRBJ2-7; 7 bases match TRBD1. This CDR3 comprises 15 residues. V shed 5 bases, J shed 1 base, and the junction held 8 bases outside the gene matches. Germline V gene lookup returns CDR1 MDHEN and CDR2 SYDVKM. The CDR3 region has the DNA TGTGCCAGCAGTGCCCCGGGACAGAAATCCTACGAGCAGTACTTC. Its protein is CASSAPGQKSYEQYF.

The genes are TRBV9 and TRBJ1-2, with 8 nucleotides matching TRBD1. The CDR3 loop spans 15 amino acids. Germline V gives CDR1 SGDLS, CDR2 YYNGEE. Losses at the gene ends were 2 bases for V and 7 bases for J; bases not matched to a gene: 10. The CDR3 DNA reads TGTGCCAGCAGCGTCCCCTCCGGACAGGGAGGTGGCTACACCTTC. It is translated as CASSVPSGQGGGYTF.

CDR3: CSVDSGRTYNEQFF. Written as DNA, the CDR3 is TGCAGCGTTGATAGCGGGAGGACCTACAATGAGCAGTTCTTC. The chain recombines TRBV29-1 with TRBJ2-1; the match to TRBD2 covers 10 bases. The CDR3 sequence is 14 residues long. V trimming: 3 bases; J trimming: 2 bases; junction bases outside the gene matches: 1. Germline V lookup: CDR1 SQVTM, CDR2 ANQGSEA.